This entry concerns a single TCR beta chain. Antigen: not known. From the 5' RACE reads, TCRdb lists one entry per CDR3 protein and no DNA. In total, the table holds about 150,000 distinct CDR3 sequences. This sample was included in a study of T cells expressing NK-cell markers. Findings and caveats of the study: In several donors, these clonotypes also led the CD3+CD56-NKG2C+ fraction. Among CD8+ T cells from 5 to 7 donors, dominant NKG2C+ clonotypes accounted for 1.0-7.0%.

Sequencing used blood T cells: a sorted CD56 or NKG2C T cell subset, CD4+ or CD8+ T cells, or bulk PBMC T cells (not recorded which). The sequence was collected from a man aged 18-75 years in good health.

CDR3 amino acids: CASRSGGAEAFF. V gene TRBV5-4 combines with J gene TRBJ1-1; the TRBD1 assignment by TCRdb is unverifiable without DNA. Looked up from germline, CDR1 is SGHNT and CDR2 is YYREEE (reference sequence). The CDR3 has 12 amino acids.